Following are 11 T cell receptor beta chains from one sample sequenced in a study of Ad26.COV2.S vaccination and SARS-CoV-2 variants. The method was immunoSEQ multiplex PCR; TCRdb's version includes in-frame clones alone and lacks a portion of them. The table records about 94,000 clones, less than 85% of them present only once. Sequencing was performed on peripheral blood, taken after recovery from COVID-19. These receptors were obtained from a human donor who had recovered from COVID-19.

The chain joins TRBV5-6 to TRBJ2-7; D is uncertain. This CDR3 is built from 17 residues. Trimming took 3 bases from V and 2 from J, leaving 21 bases between them. In germline, CDR1 is SGHDT, CDR2 YYEEEE. The CDR3 coding sequence is TGTGCCAGCAGCTCGCTAAACCTCGACGGTTCCACCTACGAGCAGTACTTC. Translating it yields CASSSLNLDGSTYEQYF.

The genes are TRBV5-1 and TRBJ1-5; perhaps TRBD1 as D (6 bases). V was cut by 4 bases and J by 3 bases, with 14 bases left in between. The CDR3 runs 15 residues. The germline V gene encodes CDR1 SGHRS and CDR2 YFSETQ. DNA of the CDR3: TGCGCCAGCAGCCTCGGGGCAGGGGTCAATCAGCCCCAGCATTTT. This encodes CASSLGAGVNQPQHF.

This chain links TRBV5-8 with TRBJ1-1; a weak D match, TRBD1 (5 bases). The V gene lost 6 bases and the J gene lost 2 bases, with 11 bases spanning the gap. The CDR3 is 13 residues long. CDR1 is SGHTS and CDR2 is YDEGEE in the germline V gene. The chain's CDR3 is CASNKRGNTEAFF. CDR3 bases: TGTGCCAGCAACAAAAGGGGAAACACTGAAGCTTTCTTT.

This clone was seen more than once but under ten times. The V call is TRBV27, the J call TRBJ2-1; D is undetermined. The CDR3 spans 14 residues. Looked up from germline, CDR1 is MNHEY and CDR2 is SMNVEV (reference sequence). V gave up 8 bases and J gave up 0 bases, with 11 bases separating them. In DNA, the CDR3 is TGTGCCAGCCCTGGCGAAAGCTCCTACAATGAGCAGTTCTTC. Translating gives CASPGESSYNEQFF.

The CDR3 sequence is CASSQKNHGGYTF. Written as DNA, the CDR3 is TGTGCCAGCAGCCAAAAAAATCACGGTGGCTACACCTTC. The chain carries TRBV14 and TRBJ1-2; D not certain. V was shortened by 2 bases and J by 7 bases, with 11 bases between the two germline ends. The CDR3 length is 13 residues. The germline V gene has CDR1 SGHDN and CDR2 FVKESK.

The chain combines TRBV2 with TRBJ1-2; D possibly corresponds to TRBD1 (5 bases). CDR3 size: 15 residues. Germline CDR1 SNHLY, CDR2 FYNNEI. The V gene lost 6 bases and the J gene lost 1 base, with 15 bases spanning the gap. The CDR3 DNA is TGTGCCAGCAGCATGGGGGGGAGGGATAACTATGGCTACACCTTC. It specifies CASSMGGRDNYGYTF.

The rearrangement joins TRBV11-3 to TRBJ1-6; unclear D gene. This CDR3 is built from 14 residues. Per the germline V gene, CDR1 is SGHNT and CDR2 is YENEEA. V gave up 5 bases and J gave up 7 bases, with 12 bases separating them. Written as DNA, the CDR3 is TGTGCCAGCAGCGACTTAGGGAACAATTCACCCCTCCACTTT. Protein sequence: CASSDLGNNSPLHF. Supplemented by reference TRBV11-3 and TRBJ1-6, the full variable domain reads EAGVVQSPRYKIIEKKQPVAFWCNPISGHNTLYWYLQNLGQGPELLIRYENEEAVDDSQLPKDRFSAERLKGVDSTLKIQPAELGDSAVYLCASSDLGNNSPLHFGNGTRLTVT.

This rearrangement joins TRBV6-5 to TRBJ2-5; tentatively, D is TRBD2 (6 bases). The CDR3 runs to 14 residues. Germline CDR1 reads MNHEY; CDR2 reads SVGAGI. Trimming shortened V by 0 bases and J by 5 bases, and 10 bases separated the two germline ends. CDR3 sequence reads: CASSYSWGEETQYF. CDR3 nucleotide sequence: TGTGCCAGCAGTTACTCGTGGGGGGAGGAGACCCAGTACTTC.

As DNA, the CDR3 is TGCGCCAGCAGCAAAGGGACTAGCGGGAGGACAGATACGCAGTATTTT. Translated, it gives CASSKGTSGRTDTQYF. J is TRBJ2-3 and V is TRBV5-1; 15 bases map to TRBD2. J was trimmed by 3 bases and V by 4 bases; bases with no gene match: 3. Germline V CDR1 and CDR2: SGHRS, YFSETQ. The CDR3 is 16 amino acids.

The chain combines TRBV19 with TRBJ2-7; D is perhaps TRBD1 (6 bases). There are 14 residues in the CDR3. The germline V and J ends were trimmed by 6 bases and 0 bases, with 12 bases remaining between them. CDR1 is LNHDA, CDR2 SQIVND, per germline (reference sequence). The CDR3 nucleotides are TGTGCCAGTAGCCGACAGGTCAGCTCCTACGAGCAGTACTTC. Its translation is CASSRQVSSYEQYF.

V is TRBV19 and J is TRBJ2-3, with 12 bases lining up with TRBD2. The V and J ends lost 4 bases and 4 bases, in that order; junction bases with no gene match: 3. Germline CDR1 LNHDA, CDR2 SQIVND (reference sequence). The CDR3 covers 15 residues. CDR3 residues: CASSTGLAGSDTQYF. In DNA form, the CDR3 reads TGTGCCAGTAGTACCGGACTAGCGGGATCAGATACGCAGTATTTT.